This TCR beta chain derives from a study of naive and memory T cell subsets. The SP2 primer and nested alpha and beta constant region primers amplified ligated cDNA in four rounds. TCRdb re-called the 5' RACE reads through MiXCR, storing one row per CDR3 protein. This sample carries approximately 32,000 distinct CDR3 sequences, around 15% of them seen once, and the ten largest clones take 2.6%. Findings and caveats of the study: Potentially, T cell activation and differentiation skew this RNA-based measurement.

Only a few counts were recorded for this clonotype. The antigen is undetermined. A UMI-containing oligonucleotide was joined by 3' ligation to the TCR cDNA template. Input was about 1 to 1,100 ng of DNase-treated total RNA without cell sorting. This CDR3 has 12 residues. Trimming removed 3 bases at V and 7 bases at J, with 7 bases between. Germline CDR1 MDHEN, CDR2 SYDVKM. This sequence originates from a female donor in good health. The chain has TRBV28 and TRBJ2-1; D unresolved. Written as DNA, the CDR3 is TGTGCCAGCAGTTTGGTGGTGAATGAGCAGTTCTTC. Translation: CASSLVVNEQFF.